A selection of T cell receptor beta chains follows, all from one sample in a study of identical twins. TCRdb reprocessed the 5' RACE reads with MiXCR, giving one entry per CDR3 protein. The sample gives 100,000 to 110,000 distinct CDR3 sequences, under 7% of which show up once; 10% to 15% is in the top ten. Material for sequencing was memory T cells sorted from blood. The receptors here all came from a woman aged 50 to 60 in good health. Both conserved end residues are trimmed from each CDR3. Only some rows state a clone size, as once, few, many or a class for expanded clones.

ATSDQARGVQY | TRBJ2-4 | TRBV24-1 | many
ASSPTGSTDTQY | TRBJ2-3 | TRBV6-5 | many
ASSGSNRGGNTEAF | TRBJ1-1 | TRBV10-1 | many
ASSLVPNQETQY | TRBJ2-5 | TRBV5-1 | many
ASSPTQVNTEAF | TRBJ1-1 | TRBV11-2 | many
ASRRTGTSYEQY | TRBJ2-7 | TRBV14 | -
ASSPRGDRGRYEQY | TRBJ2-7 | TRBV7-2 | many
ASSRAGTSGRARETQY | TRBJ2-5 | TRBV3-1 | -
ASSPWGEMNTEAF | TRBJ1-1 | TRBV18 | many
ASSPGLAGTDTQY | TRBJ2-3 | TRBV12-3/TRBV12-4 | -
ASSSLTEAF | TRBJ1-1 | TRBV7-9 | many
ASSYSGQGVGNEQF | TRBJ2-1 | TRBV6-6 | few
ASSQGDRGNQPQH | TRBJ1-5 | TRBV4-1 | -
ASSGDGSYNEQF | TRBJ2-1 | TRBV2 | -
ASSRLAGGRNTGELF | TRBJ2-2 | TRBV6-1 | few
ASRPNRGLDEKLF | TRBJ1-4 | TRBV7-9 | many
ASSLESTGELF | TRBJ2-2 | TRBV7-9 | many
ASSFGGGRNNEQF | TRBJ2-1 | TRBV7-2 | -
ASNPGGQSRNEKLF | TRBJ1-4 | TRBV6-5 | few
ASSFGSGTGQETQY | TRBJ2-5 | TRBV5-1 | many
ASSLTGLVLNEQF | TRBJ2-1 | TRBV7-6 | many
ASRLPGTGANVLT | TRBJ2-6 | TRBV5-4 | many
ASSFSGGANQPQH | TRBJ1-5 | TRBV12-3/TRBV12-4 | many
ASSSSGSWGTEAF | TRBJ1-1 | TRBV11-2 | many
ASSLTGGVNTEAF | TRBJ1-1 | TRBV12-3/TRBV12-4 | many
ASSVRGRTDTQY | TRBJ2-3 | TRBV9 | few
SAWTSGLLSYNEQF | TRBJ2-1 | TRBV20-1 | many
SAGAGENQPQH | TRBJ1-5 | TRBV20-1 | many
ASSLAQGLFTGELF | TRBJ2-2 | TRBV5-1 | many
ATSPPDRYNEQF | TRBJ2-1 | TRBV15 | many
ASSHTSGEQY | TRBJ2-7 | TRBV12-3/TRBV12-4 | few
SAVPIKRELWNIQY | TRBJ2-4 | TRBV20-1 | -
AWKGLETQY | TRBJ2-5 | TRBV30 | many
ASSQRIGLGNQPQH | TRBJ1-5 | TRBV3-1 | many
ASTSGIYEQY | TRBJ2-7 | TRBV10-2 | -
ASSQELGTQY | TRBJ2-5 | TRBV4-1 | many
ASSPTGNEQF | TRBJ2-1 | TRBV5-4 | -
ASILNGNEQF | TRBJ2-1 | TRBV12-3/TRBV12-4 | many
ASSLDLGALTT | TRBJ1-2 | TRBV11-2 | few
AWMVAGGSYEQY | TRBJ2-7 | TRBV30 | few
ASSLTTGGYYEQY | TRBJ2-7 | TRBV5-1 | many
ASSPHAGLAVEQF | TRBJ2-1 | TRBV9 | few
ASSEGGGGETQY | TRBJ2-5 | TRBV2 | many
STSNLGLAGGDTQY | TRBJ2-3 | TRBV29-1 | many
SARAAGETQY | TRBJ2-5 | TRBV20-1 | many
SVGHPESQY | TRBJ2-5 | TRBV29-1 | many
ASSIDHEQY | TRBJ2-7 | TRBV19 | -